This record concerns one T cell receptor beta chain sequence. The antigen remains undetermined. Treatment of all HIV participants took place in the United States. Specimens carried about 0.85-11 million cryopreserved PBMC before DNA extraction. This sample is part of a study of long-term antiretroviral therapy in people with HIV. General study findings and limits: Even long-term ART left TRB diversity below transplant donor controls, despite gains. In HIV, the repertoires covered a tighter span of CDR3 lengths than in controls.

This CDR3 contains 20 residues. Germline loops: CDR1 MNHNS, CDR2 SASEGT. Trimming removed 2 bases from V and 4 bases from J; junction bases left unmatched: 16. At the survey level, the v3.0 immunoSEQ assay was run. Clones were sequenced by immunoSEQ multiplex PCR, and TCRdb holds only the in-frame ones, with some missing. The sample lists about 20,000 clones, over 80% occurring once. The receptor's source is a woman aged 35 to 49 with HIV. This material consisted of unsorted PBMCs, taken 1.2 years after starting antiretroviral therapy. The chain combines TRBV6-1 with TRBJ2-7, with 14 bases matching TRBD2. This CDR3 is CASSESIGQGGLAGGYEQYF. As DNA, the CDR3 is TGTGCCAGCAGTGAATCCATTGGACAGGGAGGACTAGCGGGAGGTTACGAGCAGTACTTC.